A selection of T cell receptor beta chains follows, all from one sample in a study of CD8 T cells in ankylosing spondylitis. TCRdb analysed the 5' RACE reads with MiXCR anew, one entry per CDR3 protein. Of about 500,000 distinct CDR3 sequences detected, approximately 5.3% appear once; the ten largest clones hold under 4.5%. Sequencing input: blood, either unsorted or a sorted T cell fraction (not recorded which). The receptors derive from a male donor with ankylosing spondylitis. Both conserved end residues are part of each CDR3. The D gene is left open where the match is weak. Clone sizes are given selectively: once, few, many, or a class where the clone is expanded.

cdr3_length j_call v_call d_call clone_size cdr3_nt cdr3_aa
16 TRBJ2-1 TRBV9 NA few TGTGCCAGCAGCGTTGGGGTGGGTTTGACCTACAATGAGCAGTTCTTC CASSVGVGLTYNEQFF
12 TRBJ1-1 TRBV7-2 NA few TGTGCCAGCAGCTTATACGTCCAGGAAGCTTTCTTT CASSLYVQEAFF
14 TRBJ1-1 TRBV30 NA few TGTGCCTGGAGCCGAAGACAGAAGAACACTGAAGCTTTCTTT CAWSRRQKNTEAFF
17 TRBJ2-1 TRBV7-9 TRBD2 many TGTGCCAGCAGCTTTGGGACTAGCGGGAGTGAGTACAATGAGCAGTTCTTC CASSFGTSGSEYNEQFF
15 TRBJ2-6 TRBV28 NA NA TGTGCCAGCAGTCCCCTTTACTCTGGGGCCAACGTCCTGACTTTC CASSPLYSGANVLTF
14 TRBJ1-5 TRBV6-2/TRBV6-3 NA many TGTGCCAGCAGTTACTCTGGGGGGTCTCAGCCCCAGCATTTT CASSYSGGSQPQHF
13 TRBJ1-2 TRBV20-1 NA many TGCAGTGCTAGCCCTCGGGGGGGCTATGGCTACACCTTC CSASPRGGYGYTF
12 TRBJ2-7 TRBV20-1 NA many TGCACTGGAGGAATGGGGGACTACGAGCAGTACTTC CTGGMGDYEQYF
15 TRBJ2-7 TRBV29-1 TRBD2 many TGCAGCGTTGAATCCTCTCTAGCGGGAGGGTACGAGCAGTACTTC CSVESSLAGGYEQYF
16 TRBJ1-1 TRBV4-1 TRBD1 many TGCGCCAGCAGCCATAGGACAGGGGTTTGGGGCGCTGAAGCTTTCTTT CASSHRTGVWGAEAFF
15 TRBJ2-7 TRBV27 TRBD1 many TGTGCCAGCAGTTGGGGACAGGGGCACTCCTACGAGCAGTACTTC CASSWGQGHSYEQYF
14 TRBJ2-7 TRBV7-8 TRBD1 few TGTGCCAGCAGCCGACAGGGGGTGTTTGCCGAGCAGTACTTC CASSRQGVFAEQYF
15 TRBJ2-3 TRBV5-5 TRBD1 many TGTGCCAGCAGCCACCCGGGACAGGCAGGAGATACGCAGTATTTT CASSHPGQAGDTQYF
15 TRBJ2-6 TRBV4-3 NA NA TGCGCCAGCAGCCAAGGGTCGGCTGGGGCCAACGTCCTGACTTTC CASSQGSAGANVLTF
13 TRBJ1-4 TRBV12-3/TRBV12-4 NA many TGTGCCAGCAGTTTACAGATAAACGAAAAACTGTTTTTT CASSLQINEKLFF
15 TRBJ2-7 TRBV15 TRBD1 many TGTGCCACCAGCCCTGGGAGAGGACAGGCCGACGAGCAGTACTTC CATSPGRGQADEQYF
15 TRBJ2-3 TRBV5-1 TRBD2 many TGCGCCAGCAGCTTGACTAGCGGGAACGAAGATACGCAGTATTTT CASSLTSGNEDTQYF
16 TRBJ2-2 TRBV7-9 NA many TGTGCCAGCCGGGGTTTGTTCGGGAGTGACACCGGGGAGCTGTTTTTT CASRGLFGSDTGELFF
15 TRBJ2-1 TRBV28 NA NA TGTGCCAGCGGCTTTCTGGTAGCGGCCTACAATGAGCAGTTCTTC CASGFLVAAYNEQFF
14 TRBJ2-7 TRBV6-5 TRBD2 many TGTGCCAGCAGTTACCCTCGGGGGGTCCACGAGCAGTACTTC CASSYPRGVHEQYF
17 TRBJ1-1 TRBV5-1 NA many TGCGCCAGCAGCTTGAGGACTGGGGCTGCATCAAACACTGAAGCTTTCTTT CASSLRTGAASNTEAFF
13 TRBJ1-5 TRBV15 NA many TGTGCCACCAGCAAGACAGTCCATCAGCCCCAGCATTTT CATSKTVHQPQHF
15 TRBJ1-6 TRBV7-2 TRBD1 many TGTGCCAGCAGCGCACGAGCCAGGGGGAATTCACCCCTCCACTTT CASSARARGNSPLHF
13 TRBJ1-2 TRBV6-1 NA NA TGTGCCAGCACCCCGCAAACGGGCTATGGCTACACCTTC CASTPQTGYGYTF
13 TRBJ1-5 TRBV12-3/TRBV12-4 NA many TGTGCCAGCAGTTTTCTGGGTAATCAGCCCCAGCATTTT CASSFLGNQPQHF
14 TRBJ2-7 TRBV7-2 NA many TGTGCCAGCAGCTTAGCGGTCAGAGACTACGAGCAGTACTTC CASSLAVRDYEQYF
16 TRBJ2-1 TRBV5-1 TRBD1 many TGCGCCAGCAGCCTCACCGGGACAGCCTCCTACAATGAGCAGTTCTTC CASSLTGTASYNEQFF
12 TRBJ1-2 TRBV12-3/TRBV12-4 NA many TGTGCCAGCAGTCCCCGGGGTTATGGCTACACCTTC CASSPRGYGYTF
15 TRBJ1-1 TRBV7-2 TRBD1 many TGTGCCAGCAGCTCGAGGACAGGAGTGAACACTGAAGCTTTCTTT CASSSRTGVNTEAFF
14 TRBJ1-5 TRBV2 NA few TGTGCCAGCAGTGGGGCAGGGAGGAATCAGCCCCAGCATTTT CASSGAGRNQPQHF
13 TRBJ1-4 TRBV5-1 NA many TGCGCCAGCAGCTTTTCTGGAGATGAAAAACTGTTTTTT CASSFSGDEKLFF
13 TRBJ1-1 TRBV9 NA few TGTGCCAGCAGCGTAACACAGGACTCTGAAGCTTTCTTT CASSVTQDSEAFF
17 TRBJ2-1 TRBV3-1 TRBD2 many TGTGCCAGCAGCCAAGCGGGCCTAGCGGGGGTCAGTAATGAGCAGTTCTTC CASSQAGLAGVSNEQFF
15 TRBJ2-1 TRBV7-9 NA NA TGTGCCAGCACCGCGACACCTAGGGGGGTCAATGAGCAGTTCTTC CASTATPRGVNEQFF
13 TRBJ2-2 TRBV2 TRBD1 many TGTGCCAGCAGCGACAGGGAAACCGGGGAGCTGTTTTTT CASSDRETGELFF
14 TRBJ2-1 TRBV6-1 TRBD2 many TGTGCCAGCAGCTCGGGCGGGGGGTACAATGAGCAGTTCTTC CASSSGGGYNEQFF
14 TRBJ2-7 TRBV6-5 NA many TGTGCCAGCAGTTACTCGATTCGTAGCGACGAGCAGTACTTC CASSYSIRSDEQYF
13 TRBJ1-2 TRBV5-1 TRBD1 many TGCGCCAGCACCGGACAGGGGGTCTATGGCTACACCTTC CASTGQGVYGYTF
13 TRBJ1-1 TRBV7-9 NA many TGTGCCAGCAGCTTTGGAAGGTACACTGAAGCTTTCTTT CASSFGRYTEAFF
14 TRBJ2-5 TRBV4-2 NA many TGTGCCAGCAGCCAAGAGGGCAGGGAACAGACCCAGTACTTC CASSQEGREQTQYF
11 TRBJ2-7 TRBV20-1 NA few TGCAGTGTCGGCAGGGTTGGCGAGCAGTACTTC CSVGRVGEQYF
14 TRBJ1-5 TRBV12-3/TRBV12-4 NA many TGTGCCAGCAGTTTCGGGTATAGCAATCAGCCCCAGCATTTT CASSFGYSNQPQHF